This T cell receptor (beta chain) was found in a study of T cell repertoires in ileal Crohn's disease (dated by TCRdb to between 2018 and 2021). Study-level background: Median disease duration was around 8 years, and under 40% of patients were identified as active smokers at the time of surgery. Postoperative therapy was given to about half of the patients, with thiopurines administered to some 10 patients and anti-TNF agents administered to under 20 patients. Endoscopic postoperative recurrence was defined as a Rutgeerts score above i0. A prospective multicentre cohort supplied the 50 to 70 Crohn's disease patients whose TCR repertoires were analysed. All patients had surgery for a complication: stricturing disease in around 60% and penetrating disease in 39%. The study sequenced 150 to 200 mucosal samples from a few dozen patients, taken at several locations on the surgical specimen and at postoperative endoscopy. The study was conducted in parallel with a multicentre cohort that was designed to identify predictors of early endoscopic recurrence following ileocolonic resection.

The CDR3 contains 15 residues, cysteine and phenylalanine counted. Only the CDR3 part of the read is kept: 45 bases, read in frame from the first base. V was cut back by 2 bases and J by 0 bases, leaving a gap of 8 bases between them. The germline V gene (reference sequence) sets CDR1 to LNHDA and CDR2 to SQIVND. As to this clone: Its antigen remains undetermined. No base-level quality is on record; no much larger clone is a single base apart.

General study outcomes and caveats: Endoscopic recurrence was found to be associated with higher high-frequency clone percentages at surgery, and recurrence was observed in all patients with clonality above 26.8% (18/57). A significantly higher proportion of clonal expansions was observed in active smokers at surgery than in non-smokers (about 25% vs 18%, p=0.02). Only a subgroup of patients, of unstated size, had their mucosal CD4 and CD8 T cells sorted and sequenced. Compared with CD4 T cells, sorted CD8 T cells held more high-frequency clones, which suggests that the mucosal expansions were mostly CD8.

Adults with ileal or ileocolonic Crohn's disease for whom ileocolonic resection was indicated were considered eligible. Whole ileal mucosal biopsies were kept frozen at -80 degrees C prior to DNA extraction. A TRizol-based method was used to extract genomic DNA from the frozen whole biopsies, and the DNA was quantified with a NanoDrop 2000 spectrophotometer. For commercial TCRB immunosequencing, 400 to 550 nanograms of biopsy DNA were submitted for each sample. CDR3 regions were amplified from genomic DNA by Adaptive Biotechnology using a two-step, amplification bias-controlled multiplex PCR. In the first PCR, primers covered every V and J gene segment, and in the second PCR, barcodes and Illumina adapters were added. CDR3 libraries were sequenced on an Illumina instrument. The published analysis was carried out like this. Analysis combined the vendor-provided pipelines with custom analysis of raw data in R/Bioconductor under R version 3.3.0. Clonality, which ranges from 0 to 1, was calculated as the inverse of the normalised Shannon entropy across all productive clones. The repertoire share taken up by the top 100 clones defined high-frequency clones, and only clones that passed a 95% confidence test were kept. Repertoire diversity was measured with the Simpson index, and overlap between samples was measured with the Morisita-Horn index. Drawn from immuneACCESS, this table holds only the in-frame rearrangements with V and J called that TCRdb kept. Clones are partly lost; checked studies trace under half to an unresolved V gene and leave the rest unexplained. That table furnishes V, J and clone size, whereas the DNA furnished D and trimming. This sample holds roughly 18,000 clones; around four fifths were observed only once. Of the sample, 10% is held by the ten largest clones.

Here the chain combines TRBV19 and TRBJ1-5; the D gene assignment is ambiguous. Specimen: ileal tissue. The sequence was obtained from an adult with Crohn's disease. The DNA reads TGTGCCAGTAGTATATCAGCGTCTAGCAATCAGCCCCAGCATTTT. Its coded protein is CASSISASSNQPQHF. The variable domain in full, with residues beyond the CDR3 obtained from the reference TRBV19 and TRBJ1-5 genes, is DGGITQSPKYLFRKEGQNVTLSCEQNLNHDAMYWYRQDPGQGLRLIYYSQIVNDFQKGDIAEGYSVSREKKESFPLTVTSAQKNPTAFYLCASSISASSNQPQHFGDGTRLSIL.